Below, 32 T cell receptor beta chains from the same sample are listed, as sequenced in a study of OX40 agonist ivuxolimab in advanced cancers. Generated by immunoSEQ multiplex PCR, the TCRdb table keeps only in-frame clones and is missing some. The sample lists about 38,000 clones, 70% to 85% occurring once. Sequenced material: CD4+ or CD8+ T cells sorted from blood, taken in a trial of the OX40 agonist ivuxolimab. These receptors all come from an adult with an advanced solid tumor such as melanoma, head and neck, liver or kidney cancer.

This chain joins TRBV7-9 and TRBJ1-1; D is unresolved. The CDR3 runs to 12 residues. Deletions cut 2 bases from V and 8 bases from J, with 9 bases between. In germline, CDR1 is SEHNR, CDR2 FQNEAQ (reference sequence). CDR3 bases: TGTGCCAGCAGCTTAAGATCGGTGGAAGCTTTCTTT. Translation gives CASSLRSVEAFF.

This clone appeared once. The chain recombines TRBV30 with TRBJ2-5; 10 nucleotides match TRBD1. J lost 1 base, V lost 5 bases, and 4 bases had no gene match. The CDR3 totals 14 residues. Germline-derived CDR1 and CDR2 are GTSNPN and SVGIG (reference sequence). The CDR3 sequence: CAWDRGPSQETQYF. The CDR3 DNA reads TGTGCCTGGGACAGGGGGCCTAGCCAAGAGACCCAGTACTTC.

The count of this clone is one. As DNA, the CDR3 is TGTGCCAGCAGTTTAGAAGGGTGGGGCTACACCTTC. This encodes CASSLEGWGYTF. This rearrangement joins TRBV6-5 to TRBJ1-2, with D unclear. The V end was cut by 4 bases, the J end by 8 bases, with 11 bases between. Looked up from germline, CDR1 is MNHEY and CDR2 is SVGAGI. CDR3 length: 12 amino acids.

The V and J genes are TRBV30 and TRBJ1-5; possible D gene TRBD1, 6 bases. The CDR3 extends over 14 amino acids. The germline CDR1 and CDR2 sequences are GTSNPN and SVGIG (reference sequence). V lost 0 bases and J lost 7, with 13 bases in between. This chain's CDR3 is CAWSVGGSLQPQHF. DNA for the CDR3: TGTGCCTGGAGTGTAGGGGGGTCCTTGCAGCCCCAGCATTTT.

The chain couples TRBV14 to TRBJ2-3; D uncertain. Looked up from germline, CDR1 is SGHDN and CDR2 is FVKESK. The V end was cut by 2 bases, the J end by 4 bases, with 10 bases between. The CDR3 covers 14 residues. The CDR3 DNA reads TGTGCCAGCAGCCAATTCCTAGTCCCAGATACGCAGTATTTT. Protein product: CASSQFLVPDTQYF.

CDR3 residues: CAWSVVRGGNTIYF. CDR3 sequence (DNA): TGTGCCTGGAGTGTAGTCAGGGGTGGAAACACCATATATTTT. The chain carries TRBV30 and TRBJ1-3; possibly TRBD1 for D (6 bases). V lost 0 bases and J 3 bases, leaving 9 bases between the germline ends. CDR1 and CDR2 (germline): GTSNPN, SVGIG (reference sequence). The CDR3 runs 14 residues.

The J gene is TRBJ1-1, the V gene TRBV18; no firm D call. Germline V lookup: CDR1 KGHSH, CDR2 LQKENI. Trimming shortened V by 2 bases and J by 2 bases, and 6 bases separated the two germline ends. This CDR3 has 13 residues. CDR3 in amino acids: CASSPGYNTEAFF. CDR3 sequence (DNA): TGTGCCAGCTCACCAGGTTACAACACTGAAGCTTTCTTT.

About this clone: A junction end diverges from the germline sequence, so it may reflect a read error. The chain joins TRBV7-9 to TRBJ1-1; TRBD1 is a possible D gene (6 bases). This CDR3 comprises 13 residues. The germline gives CDR1 SEHNR, CDR2 FQNEAQ (reference sequence). The CDR3, as DNA: TGTGCCAGCAGCCAGCAGGGGAACCCTGAAGCTTTCTTT. Its translation is CASSQQGNPEAFF.

V usage is TRBV25-1 and J usage is TRBJ1-2; D unresolved. CDR1 and CDR2 from the germline V gene are MGHDK and SYGVNS. The CDR3 contains 14 residues. Trimming shortened V by 5 bases and J by 8 bases, and 18 bases separated the two germline ends. The CDR3 DNA sequence: TGTGCCAGCAGTCTGGGCGTAGAGGGAGGAGGCTACACCTTC. As protein: CASSLGVEGGGYTF.

V is TRBV21-1 and J is TRBJ1-1; TRBD1 is the table's D call and was not checked against the DNA. TRBV21-1 has pseudogene status. The CDR3 contains 14 residues. The CDR3 DNA follows: TGTGCCAGCAGCCCTCATAGAAGGGGTGCTGAAGCTTTCTTT. Translation gives CASSPHRRGAEAFF.

The chain carries TRBV19 and TRBJ1-1, with D perhaps TRBD1 (5 bases). Germline V lookup: CDR1 LNHDA, CDR2 SQIVND (reference sequence). V was trimmed by 8 bases and J by 1 base, leaving 11 bases between them. The CDR3 has 13 residues. CDR3 bases: TGTGCCAGTTCAACACAGGCGAACACTGAAGCTTTCTTT. Its protein is CASSTQANTEAFF.

This clone appeared a few times. The V call is TRBV2, the J call TRBJ1-3; no reliable D call. This CDR3 has 13 amino acids. V was cut by 2 bases and J by 2 bases, with 4 bases left in between. CDR1 SNHLY and CDR2 FYNNEI come from the germline V gene. As DNA, the CDR3 is TGTGCCAGCAGTGAACAGCCTGGAAACACCATATATTTT. This sequence encodes CASSEQPGNTIYF.

The chain has TRBV5-1 and TRBJ1-3; D might be TRBD1 (5 bases). Germline lookup yields CDR1 SGHRS and CDR2 YFSETQ. The CDR3 is 15 amino acids. Trimming cost V 4 bases and J 2 bases, with 13 bases left between them. CDR3 sequence (DNA): TGCGCCAGCAGCCCCGGAGGAGGGGCTGGAAACACCATATATTTT. It yields the protein CASSPGGGAGNTIYF.

The chain uses TRBV29-1 and TRBJ2-3; 11 bases line up with TRBD1. CDR3 length: 14 residues. Germline lookup yields CDR1 SQVTM and CDR2 ANQGSEA. Losses at the gene ends were 5 bases for V and 4 bases for J; bases not matched to a gene: 5. CDR3 amino acids: CSVSGTGGPDTQYF. As DNA, the CDR3 is TGCAGCGTTTCGGGGACAGGGGGTCCAGATACGCAGTATTTT.

Points on this clone: One junction end does not reproduce the germline sequence, and a read error may be involved. The chain carries TRBV4-3 and TRBJ2-3; D possibly corresponds to TRBD1 (5 bases). Germline CDR1 is LGHNA and CDR2 is YSLEER. This CDR3 spans 13 amino acids. The CDR3 sequence: CASSQDYRSSLSF. For the CDR3, the DNA is TGCGCCAGCAGCCAAGATTACAGGTCTTCCCTTTCTTTT.

V gene TRBV7-9 combines with J gene TRBJ1-1; 9 bases agree with TRBD1. CDR1 SEHNR and CDR2 FQNEAQ come from the germline V gene (reference sequence). Losses at the gene ends were 5 bases for V and 3 bases for J; bases not matched to a gene: 10. This CDR3 region has 16 residues. CDR3 region: CASSRGTGFLDTEAFF. In DNA, the CDR3 is TGTGCCAGCAGCCGAGGGACAGGGTTTTTAGACACTGAAGCTTTCTTT. The whole variable domain, remainder taken from reference TRBV7-9 and TRBJ1-1, is DTGVSQNPRHKITKRGQNVTFRCDPISEHNRLYWYRQTLGQGPEFLTYFQNEAQLEKSRLLSDRFSAERPKGSFSTLEIQRTEQGDSAMYLCASSRGTGFLDTEAFFGQGTRLTVV.

V is TRBV20-1 and J is TRBJ2-3, with D possibly being TRBD1 or TRBD2 (5 bases each). CDR1 and CDR2 from the germline V gene are DFQATT and SNEGSKA (reference sequence). The V end was cut by 5 bases, the J end by 8 bases, with 5 bases between. The CDR3 consists of 9 residues. The CDR3 region is CSAGTTQYF. In DNA, the CDR3 is TGCAGTGCTGGGACTACGCAGTATTTT.

In regard to this clone: The sample has other DNA sequences that encode this CDR3 too. The chain has TRBV10-1 and TRBJ2-5; the D gene is possibly TRBD1 (6 bases). The DNA end is more similar to TRBJ2-7, so the J call may be wrong. Germline CDR1 reads WNHNN; CDR2 reads SYGVQD (reference sequence). CDR3 length equals 12 residues. The chain's CDR3 is CASSPTGYEQYF. CDR3 DNA sequence: TGCGCCAGCAGTCCAACAGGGTACGAGCAGTACTTC.

The gene calls are TRBV13 and TRBJ1-6, with D perhaps matching TRBD1 (5 bases). Germline loops: CDR1 PRHDT, CDR2 FYEKMQ (reference sequence). V dropped 5 bases and J dropped 4 bases, with 12 bases sitting between them. The CDR3 contains 15 residues. CDR3 bases: TGTGCCAGCAGCCCCCCGGGACTGTATAATTCACCCCTCCACTTT. Translated: CASSPPGLYNSPLHF.

The rearrangement uses TRBV11-2 and TRBJ2-1; 13 bases agree with TRBD2. Germline CDR1 and CDR2: SGHAT and FQNNGV. The CDR3 has 17 amino acids. V dropped 5 bases and J dropped 6; count of bases not matched to a gene: 10. The CDR3, as DNA: TGTGCCAGCAGCGCAACTAGCGGGAGGGCCTTCGGCAATGAGCAGTTCTTC. Its translation: CASSATSGRAFGNEQFF. The variable domain in full, completed from reference TRBV11-2 and TRBJ2-1, reads EAGVAQSPRYKIIEKRQSVAFWCNPISGHATLYWYQQILGQGPKLLIQFQNNGVVDDSQLPKDRFSAERLKGVDSTLKIQPAKLEDSAVYLCASSATSGRAFGNEQFFGPGTRLTVL.

The genes are TRBV6-1 and TRBJ2-7, with 10 nucleotides matching TRBD2. Germline loops: CDR1 MNHNS, CDR2 SASEGT. V lost 6 bases to trimming and J lost 4 bases; unmatched junction nucleotides: 9. The CDR3 extends over 15 amino acids. CDR3 coding DNA: TGTGCCAGCAGCGATACTAGCGGGATTAGGTACGAGCAGTACTTC. Translating gives CASSDTSGIRYEQYF.

This chain links TRBV4-1 with TRBJ1-1; 8 positions agree with TRBD1. J lost 4 bases, V lost 3 bases, and 7 bases had no gene match. Germline CDR1 MGHRA, CDR2 YSYEKL. The CDR3 runs 15 residues. CDR3: CASSHGQGGGTEAFF. The CDR3 coding sequence is TGCGCCAGCAGCCACGGACAGGGTGGTGGCACTGAAGCTTTCTTT.

The chain recombines TRBV7-8 with TRBJ2-1; D is perhaps TRBD1 (6 bases). This CDR3 has 19 residues. CDR1 and CDR2 (germline): SGHVS, FQNEAQ. Trimming removed 1 base from V and 0 bases from J, with 19 bases in between. CDR3 amino acids: CASSLVRTESFRSYNEQFF. CDR3 bases: TGTGCCAGCAGCTTAGTTAGGACAGAAAGTTTCCGCTCCTACAATGAGCAGTTCTTC. The full variable domain, in which reference TRBV7-8 and TRBJ2-1 provide the parts outside the CDR3, is GAGVSQSPRYKVAKRGQDVALRCDPISGHVSLFWYQQALGQGPEFLTYFQNEAQLDKSGLPSDRFFAERPEGSVSTLKIQRTQQEDSAVYLCASSLVRTESFRSYNEQFFGPGTRLTVL.

The count of this clone is one. V gene TRBV28 combines with J gene TRBJ2-5; the match to TRBD2 covers 10 bases. Germline V gives CDR1 MDHEN, CDR2 SYDVKM. V trimming: 5 bases; J trimming: 3 bases; junction bases outside the gene matches: 6. The CDR3 consists of 15 residues. DNA of the CDR3: TGTGCCAGCAGTGCCTCCGGGACTAGCGAAGAGACCCAGTACTTC. It encodes CASSASGTSEETQYF.

This rearrangement joins TRBV6-5 to TRBJ2-7; TRBD2 matches 10 bases. This CDR3 is built from 13 residues. Looked up from germline, CDR1 is MNHEY and CDR2 is SVGAGI. Trimming cost V 7 bases and J 3 bases; bases outside gene matches: 3. CDR3 loop: CASTRTSGYEQYF. For the CDR3, the DNA is TGTGCCAGCACCCGGACTAGCGGCTACGAGCAGTACTTC.

This chain links TRBV4-2 with TRBJ2-7, with D uncertain. This CDR3 has 15 residues. V dropped 5 bases and J dropped 0 bases, with 14 bases sitting between them. Germline-derived CDR1 and CDR2 are LGHNA and YNFKEQ. The CDR3 DNA reads as TGTGCCAGCAGCTTAGCCGGGTCTAGCTCCTACGAGCAGTACTTC. It specifies CASSLAGSSSYEQYF.

CDR3: CAISVEDSPLHF. In DNA, the CDR3 is TGTGCCATCAGTGTTGAAGATTCACCCCTCCACTTT. The chain couples TRBV10-3 to TRBJ1-6; no reliable D call. The V gene's germline CDR1 is ENHRY and CDR2 SYGVKD. V shed 4 bases and J shed 8 bases, with 6 bases lying between them. This CDR3 comprises 12 residues.

In this sample, this clone turned up a few times. V gene TRBV19 combines with J gene TRBJ1-5, with 7 bases fitting TRBD1. CDR3 size: 13 residues. The germline V gene encodes CDR1 LNHDA and CDR2 SQIVND (reference sequence). V trimming: 5 bases; J trimming: 9 bases; junction bases outside the gene matches: 7. CDR3 sequence: CASSPTGKRPQHF. In nucleotides, the CDR3 is TGTGCCAGTAGTCCGACAGGGAAGCGGCCCCAGCATTTT.

This clone was counted between two and nine times. The chain carries TRBV5-1 and TRBJ2-5; D not certain. This CDR3 is 12 amino acids long. The germline CDR1 and CDR2 sequences are SGHRS and YFSETQ. Trimming took 0 bases from V and 13 from J, leaving 13 bases between them. The DNA for the CDR3 is TGCGCCAGCAGCTTGGAAGTAGTTCCGGCGTACTTC. Amino acids: CASSLEVVPAYF.

The chain employs TRBV6-1 and TRBJ1-2, with a possible D match to TRBD1 (5 bases). The V and J ends lost 7 bases and 2 bases respectively, with 8 bases between them. Germline assignment: CDR1 MNHNS and CDR2 SASEGT. The CDR3 has 12 residues. The CDR3 DNA is TGTGCCAGCACGACAGACAACTATGGCTACACCTTC. Translation: CASTTDNYGYTF.

V and J are TRBV9 and TRBJ2-1; the D is unclear. The CDR3 totals 18 residues. The V gene's germline CDR1 is SGDLS and CDR2 YYNGEE. V was trimmed by 0 bases and J by 1 base, leaving 17 bases between them. CDR3 loop: CASSVGWSRSRSYNEQFF. CDR3 bases: TGTGCCAGCAGCGTAGGGTGGAGCAGATCTCGATCCTACAATGAGCAGTTCTTC.

In its sample, this clone was seen a few times. V and J are TRBV5-6 and TRBJ2-1; 12 bases match TRBD2. Looked up from germline, CDR1 is SGHDT and CDR2 is YYEEEE. The V gene end was trimmed by 0 bases and the J gene end by 1 base; junction bases not matched to a gene: 2. The CDR3 covers 17 residues. This chain's CDR3 is CASSLELAGGSYNEQFF. The CDR3 nucleotides read TGTGCCAGCAGCTTGGAACTAGCGGGGGGTTCCTACAATGAGCAGTTCTTC.